Listed here are 25 T cell receptor beta chains from one sample, sequenced in a study of Ad26.COV2.S vaccination and SARS-CoV-2 variants. Treatment: 15 to 20 received Ad26.COV2.S at low or high dose, single or two shots; a few received placebo; per-sample allocation not given. Samples came from day 63 after the first vaccine or placebo injection. Assay: immunoSEQ multiplex PCR; the TCRdb copy retains only in-frame clones and omits some. The sample lists about 250,000 clones; 70% to 90% were seen once. The starting material was peripheral blood, obtained in a trial of Ad26.COV2.S vaccine versus placebo. The receptors derive from a person aged 18 to 65 who received the Ad26.COV2.S COVID-19 vaccine or a placebo.

V usage is TRBV6-5 and J usage is TRBJ1-4; perhaps TRBD1 as D (6 bases). Germline V gene lookup returns CDR1 MNHEY and CDR2 SVGAGI. The CDR3 is made up of 14 amino acids. Trimming cost V 6 bases and J 0 bases, with 8 bases left between them. This CDR3 is CASRTGTTNEKLFF. The CDR3 DNA follows: TGTGCCAGCAGAACAGGGACAACTAATGAAAAACTGTTTTTT.

CDR3 in amino acids: CAWSVQEGWLVETQYF. DNA of the CDR3: TGTGCCTGGAGTGTACAGGAGGGTTGGCTTGTAGAGACCCAGTACTTC. The rearrangement joins TRBV30 to TRBJ2-5, with a tentative D call TRBD2 (6 bases). The germline gives CDR1 GTSNPN, CDR2 SVGIG (reference sequence). This CDR3 has 16 amino acids. V was pared by 0 bases and J by 4 bases, with 18 bases between.

In its sample, this clone was seen a few times. The rearrangement uses TRBV11-2 and TRBJ2-3, with D hard to call. The CDR3 has 16 amino acids. V lost 2 bases to trimming and J lost 6 bases, with 18 bases between them. In germline, CDR1 is SGHAT, CDR2 FQNNGV. For the CDR3, the DNA is TGTGCCAGCAGCTTAAGCCCGGTCCTTAGCTGGGATACGCAGTATTTT. Protein: CASSLSPVLSWDTQYF.

This rearrangement joins TRBV5-1 to TRBJ2-7, with D perhaps matching TRBD2 (5 bases). The germline V gene encodes CDR1 SGHRS and CDR2 YFSETQ. The CDR3 is 16 amino acids. V lost 0 bases, J lost 1 base, and 14 bases lay in between. The CDR3: CASSLGAAGRSYEQYF. The CDR3 region has the DNA TGCGCCAGCAGCTTGGGTGCTGCGGGCAGGTCCTACGAGCAGTACTTC.

The rearrangement links TRBV3-1 (or the pseudogene TRBV3-2) to TRBJ2-1; D is uncertain. CDR3 size: 15 residues. Trimming removed 4 bases at V and 9 bases at J, with 19 bases between. Looked up from germline, CDR1 is LGHDT and CDR2 is YNNKEL (reference sequence). CDR3 in amino acids: CASSLGLIRSGEQFF. Here the CDR3 DNA reads TGTGCCAGCAGCCTAGGCCTTATTAGGAGTGGTGAGCAGTTCTTC.

The chain joins TRBV6-2 or TRBV6-3 to TRBJ1-2; 8 nucleotides align to TRBD1. After removal of 6 bases from V and 8 bases from J, the junction contained 11 bases not matched to a gene. CDR3 length: 14 residues. Germline CDR1 and CDR2: MNHEY and SVGEGT. DNA for the CDR3: TGTGCCAGCAGCTATCAGGACAGGGTGACCGGCTACACCTTC. Amino acids: CASSYQDRVTGYTF.

The chain has TRBV7-2 and TRBJ2-3; 7 bases agree with TRBD1. Trimming cost V 3 bases and J 3 bases; bases outside gene matches: 6. Per the germline V gene, CDR1 is SGHTA and CDR2 is FQGNSA. This CDR3 is built from 15 residues. The CDR3, as DNA: TGTGCCAGCAGCTTTTACAGGGGACGGACAGATACGCAGTATTTT. As protein: CASSFYRGRTDTQYF.

CDR3 amino acids: CASSPGSDRPARTF. Written as DNA, the CDR3 is TGTGCCAGCAGCCCGGGCTCGGACAGACCGGCTAGGACCTTC. The chain combines TRBV7-9 with TRBJ1-2; D is perhaps TRBD1 (6 bases). CDR1 is SEHNR, CDR2 FQNEAQ, per germline (reference sequence). CDR3 size: 14 residues. Trimming removed 5 bases from V and 14 bases from J, with 24 bases in between.

This rearrangement joins TRBV10-1 to TRBJ2-5; D gene ambiguous. This CDR3 region has 11 residues. The germline CDR1 and CDR2 sequences are WNHNN and SYGVQD (reference sequence). With 5 bases removed from V and 5 bases from J, the gap between germline ends came to 6 bases. The CDR3 coding sequence is TGCGCCAGCAGTTCGGCGGAGACCCAGTACTTC. This translates into CASSSAETQYF.

CDR3: CASSQIQGLSYGYTF. CDR3 nucleotide sequence: TGCGCCAGCAGCCAGATACAGGGACTATCCTATGGCTACACCTTC. The chain recombines TRBV4-1 with TRBJ1-2; TRBD1 is a possible D gene (6 bases). CDR1 is MGHRA, CDR2 YSYEKL, per germline. CDR3 length: 15 residues. V gave up 3 bases and J gave up 4 bases, with 15 bases separating them.

This clone is a singleton in its sample. V usage is TRBV5-1 and J usage is TRBJ2-3, with TRBD1 identical over 10 bases. The CDR3 extends over 16 amino acids. The V gene's germline CDR1 is SGHRS and CDR2 YFSETQ. With 7 bases clipped from V and 1 base from J, the junction kept 9 bases outside the gene matches. DNA of the CDR3: TGCGCCAGCGGACAGGGGGACCACTACGGCACAGATACGCAGTATTTT. It codes for CASGQGDHYGTDTQYF. The entire variable domain, with the rest obtained from reference TRBV5-1 and TRBJ2-3, is as follows: KAGVTQTPRYLIKTRGQQVTLSCSPISGHRSVSWYQQTPGQGLQFLFEYFSETQRNKGNFPGRFSGRQFSNSRSEMNVSTLELGDSALYLCASGQGDHYGTDTQYFGPGTRLTVL.

The CDR3: CASTETSGGTWGEQFF. The CDR3 coding sequence is TGTGCCAGCACCGAGACTAGCGGGGGGACCTGGGGTGAGCAGTTCTTC. This chain joins TRBV7-2 and TRBJ2-1; 13 bases fit TRBD2. V was clipped by 7 bases and J by 9 bases; unmatched bases: 12. The CDR3 runs to 16 residues. CDR1 is SGHTA, CDR2 FQGNSA, per germline.

Concerning this clone: The junction and the germline gene differ at one end; a read error may be behind it. This rearrangement joins TRBV6-1 to TRBJ1-1; D is possibly TRBD1 (6 bases). This CDR3 spans 15 amino acids. Germline CDR1 reads MNHNS; CDR2 reads SASEGT. CDR3 DNA: TGTGCCAGCAGTGAGGGGAGGGGATGGGGGGCTGAAACTTTCTTT. Its translation: CASSEGRGWGAETFF.

This rearrangement joins TRBV7-9 to TRBJ2-3, with TRBD1 identical over 8 bases. The CDR3 is 17 amino acids. Looked up from germline, CDR1 is SEHNR and CDR2 is FQNEAQ (reference sequence). V shed 6 bases, J shed 3 bases, and the junction held 14 bases outside the gene matches. The CDR3 spells CASRRDPGQERTDTQYF. The CDR3 nucleotides are TGTGCCAGCAGAAGGGATCCGGGACAGGAAAGGACAGATACGCAGTATTTT.

The gene calls are TRBV18 and TRBJ1-4; maybe TRBD1 (5 bases). With 3 bases removed from V and 0 bases from J, the gap between germline ends came to 8 bases. This CDR3 region has 15 residues. Germline V CDR1 and CDR2: KGHSH, LQKENI. The CDR3 sequence is CASSPSTATNEKLFF. The CDR3 nucleotides are TGTGCCAGCTCACCTTCGACAGCAACTAATGAAAAACTGTTTTTT.

The chain couples TRBV7-9 to TRBJ2-5; D gene uncertain. The CDR3 is 14 residues long. V was pared by 1 base and J by 5 bases, with 11 bases between. Germline loops: CDR1 SEHNR, CDR2 FQNEAQ (reference sequence). CDR3 bases: TGTGCCAGCAGCTTAGGGCGCCACGGGGAGACCCAGTACTTC. Protein: CASSLGRHGETQYF.

The gene calls are TRBV6-6 and TRBJ2-1; the D gene is possibly TRBD2 (5 bases). Trimming took 5 bases from V and 8 from J, leaving 16 bases between them. CDR1 MNHNY and CDR2 SVGAGI come from the germline V gene (reference sequence). This CDR3 has 14 residues. The CDR3 loop reads CASSNRRDLDEQFF. CDR3 in DNA: TGTGCCAGCAGTAATCGACGGGATTTGGATGAGCAGTTCTTC.

The J gene is TRBJ1-4, the V gene TRBV5-1; D not resolved. The CDR3 consists of 13 residues. V lost 4 bases and J 7 bases, leaving 11 bases between the germline ends. Germline V CDR1 and CDR2: SGHRS, YFSETQ. The CDR3 is CASSPDGSEKLFF. CDR3 nucleotides: TGCGCCAGCAGCCCGGATGGGAGTGAAAAACTGTTTTTT.

The J gene is TRBJ2-5, the V gene TRBV6-2 or TRBV6-3; unclear D gene. Trimming removed 5 bases at V and 5 bases at J, with 9 bases between. Germline V gene lookup returns CDR1 MNHEY and CDR2 SVGEGT. The CDR3 has 12 amino acids. CDR3 sequence: CASSTTWETQYF. CDR3 coding DNA: TGTGCCAGCAGTACAACGTGGGAGACCCAGTACTTC.

This chain uses TRBV18 with TRBJ2-7; D remains ambiguous. The CDR3 loop spans 14 amino acids. Trimming cost V 3 bases and J 5 bases, with 14 bases left between them. CDR1 is KGHSH and CDR2 is LQKENI in the germline V gene. The DNA of the CDR3 is TGTGCCAGCTCACCGGGAAAACCTCCCCACGAGCAGTACTTC. It translates to CASSPGKPPHEQYF. Using reference TRBV18 and TRBJ2-7 for the parts outside the CDR3, the full variable domain is NAGVMQNPRHLVRRRGQEARLRCSPMKGHSHVYWYRQLPEEGLKFMVYLQKENIIDESGMPKERFSAEFPKEGPSILRIQQVVRGDSAAYFCASSPGKPPHEQYFGPGTRLTVT.

This clone was seen only once. The chain recombines TRBV29-1 with TRBJ1-1; D is unresolved. This CDR3 comprises 12 residues. Trimming stripped 4 bases from V and 1 base from J, with 7 bases between. Germline V lookup: CDR1 SQVTM, CDR2 ANQGSEA. The CDR3 sequence is CSVASGNTEAFF. The CDR3 region has the DNA TGCAGCGTTGCGAGCGGGAACACTGAAGCTTTCTTT.

The rearrangement uses TRBV10-3 and TRBJ2-1; unclear D gene. The CDR3 spans 12 residues. The germline CDR1 and CDR2 sequences are ENHRY and SYGVKD. The germline V and J ends were trimmed by 0 bases and 6 bases, with 3 bases remaining between them. This CDR3 is CAISESRNEQFF. The CDR3 nucleotides are TGTGCCATCAGTGAGTCACGCAATGAGCAGTTCTTC.

The V gene is TRBV5-1, the J gene TRBJ1-4; TRBD1 agrees at 10 bases. Germline loops: CDR1 SGHRS, CDR2 YFSETQ. CDR3 length: 14 amino acids. The V and J ends lost 6 bases and 8 bases, in that order; junction bases with no gene match: 7. CDR3 coding DNA: TGCGCCAGCAACACCGGGACAGGGGAAGAAAAACTGTTTTTT. This codes for CASNTGTGEEKLFF.

The V gene is TRBV9, the J gene TRBJ1-4; D call uncertain. Trimming removed 0 bases at V and 4 bases at J, with 10 bases between. Germline lookup yields CDR1 SGDLS and CDR2 YYNGEE. This CDR3 is 15 amino acids long. CDR3 region: CASSVAGSLNEKLFF. CDR3 coding DNA: TGTGCCAGCAGCGTAGCTGGCAGCCTTAATGAAAAACTGTTTTTT.

V and J are TRBV5-4 and TRBJ1-2, with TRBD1 matching 9 bases. V trimming: 2 bases; J trimming: 5 bases; junction bases outside the gene matches: 7. The CDR3 is 15 residues long. From germline, CDR1 is SGHNT and CDR2 YYREEE (reference sequence). The CDR3 sequence is CASSFDRGSGYGYTF. In DNA, the CDR3 is TGTGCCAGCAGCTTTGACAGGGGGTCGGGGTATGGCTACACCTTC. Supplemented by reference TRBV5-4 and TRBJ1-2, the full variable domain reads ETGVTQSPTHLIKTRGQQVTLRCSSQSGHNTVSWYQQALGQGPQFIFQYYREEENGRGNFPPRFSGLQFPNYSSELNVNALELDDSALYLCASSFDRGSGYGYTFGSGTRLTVV.